The 9 T cell receptor beta chains in this list originate from one sample, sequenced in a study of T cell repertoires in cytomegalovirus infection. TCRdb used MiXCR to reprocess the reads, holding one entry per CDR3 protein. The sample has hundreds of thousands of distinct CDR3 sequences; 35% to 45% are singletons. The sequenced sample was PBMCs. The receptors come from a human donor in good health (CMV status not recorded). Some clones in this sample may be carry-over from other donors' samples.

This clonotype has just a few counts. V usage is TRBV24-1 and J usage is TRBJ2-1; D possibly matches TRBD1 or TRBD2 (5 bases each). V was pared by 2 bases and J by 8 bases, with 21 bases between. This CDR3 has 17 residues. Germline values: CDR1 KGHDR, CDR2 SFDVKD. The CDR3 nucleotides read TGTGCCACCAGTGATTCCCGGGACCAACCGGGGTATTATGAGCAGTTCTTC. Translating gives CATSDSRDQPGYYEQFF.

V and J are TRBV7-8 and TRBJ2-1; D not certain. The length of the CDR3 is 19 residues. V gave up 0 bases and J gave up 0 bases, with 18 bases separating them. Germline V gene lookup returns CDR1 SGHVS and CDR2 FQNEAQ. Here the CDR3 DNA reads TGTGCCAGCAGCTTAGCAGGGTGGTCCCCGCGGAGCTCCTACAATGAGCAGTTCTTC. Translation gives CASSLAGWSPRSSYNEQFF.

The CDR3 DNA sequence: TGTGCCAGCAGACCCGCCGGGACAGGGATAGCACATACGCAGTATTTT. It is translated as CASRPAGTGIAHTQYF. The rearrangement uses TRBV5-6 and TRBJ2-3, with 9 nucleotides matching TRBD1. V dropped 5 bases and J dropped 7; count of bases not matched to a gene: 14. The CDR3 loop spans 16 amino acids. Germline-derived CDR1 and CDR2 are SGHDT and YYEEEE.

This clonotype was picked up a small number of times. The rearrangement links TRBV10-3 to TRBJ2-1; D possibly corresponds to TRBD1 (6 bases). The CDR3 spans 16 residues. Trimming pared 5 bases from V and 0 bases from J, leaving 14 bases between. The germline CDR1 and CDR2 sequences are ENHRY and SYGVKD. This chain's CDR3 is CAISSRGVSSYNEQFF. CDR3 coding DNA: TGTGCCATCAGTTCCAGGGGCGTGAGCTCCTACAATGAGCAGTTCTTC.

The V and J genes are TRBV29-1 and TRBJ2-7; D may be TRBD2 (5 bases). Trimming cost V 4 bases and J 2 bases, with 12 bases left between them. This CDR3 is built from 13 residues. Germline CDR1 reads SQVTM; CDR2 reads ANQGSEA. CDR3 sequence (DNA): TGCAGCGTTGTTGACGGAGGACCCTACGAGCAGTACTTC. Translation gives CSVVDGGPYEQYF.

The chain employs TRBV29-1 and TRBJ2-4; D unclear. The CDR3 loop spans 11 amino acids. Trimming removed 2 bases at V and 14 bases at J, with 13 bases between. Germline CDR1 is SQVTM and CDR2 is ANQGSEA. The DNA of the CDR3 is TGCAGCGTTGAATTATGGTCAGCCGAGTACTTC. Protein sequence: CSVELWSAEYF.

About this clonotype itself: One end of the junction does not line up with germline, which may come from a read error. The chain carries TRBV6-5 and TRBJ2-7; a possible D gene is TRBD2 (5 bases). The CDR3 covers 15 residues. From germline, CDR1 is MNHEY and CDR2 SVGAGI. This CDR3 is CARSSPAEGGYEQYF. The CDR3 coding sequence is TGTGCCCGCAGTTCCCCCGCCGAGGGTGGGTACGAGCAGTACTTC.

This clonotype was detected a few times. CDR3 DNA sequence: TGTGCCAGCAGTCCATCGGCGGGGGCGGTGTTCCACGAGCAGTACTTC. Translating gives CASSPSAGAVFHEQYF. This chain links TRBV27 with TRBJ2-7; D is possibly TRBD2 (7 bases). Germline CDR1 reads MNHEY; CDR2 reads SMNVEV (reference sequence). V was clipped by 5 bases and J by 5 bases, with 22 bases between them. This CDR3 contains 16 residues.

The chain combines TRBV19 with TRBJ2-1; TRBD2 is a possible D gene (5 bases). This CDR3 spans 12 amino acids. Trimming removed 6 bases at V and 9 bases at J, with 12 bases between. Germline V gives CDR1 LNHDA, CDR2 SQIVND (reference sequence). Here the CDR3 reads CASRARRGEQFF. CDR3 in DNA: TGTGCCAGTAGGGCAAGACGGGGTGAGCAGTTCTTC.